Listed below are T cell receptor beta chains from one sample, sequenced in a study of shared clonotypes between healthy human individuals. Profiled with immunoSEQ multiplex PCR; TCRdb holds only in-frame clones, not every one. The repertoire holds 2 million to 2.5 million clones, with approximately 90% as singletons. The sample was naive CD4+ T cells from PBMCs. The receptors shown here come from a man aged 18 to 29 in good health. Some clones in this sample may be carry-over from other donors' samples. CDR3s include the opening cysteine and the closing phenylalanine or tryptophan. Each record gives: V gene, J gene, D gene, CDR3 DNA, CDR3 protein. The D gene is left open where the match is weak.

>TRBV6-6|TRBJ1-4|.
TGTGCCAGCAGTCTACAGGGTTTGGGGGAAAAACTGTTTTTT
CASSLQGLGEKLFF
>TRBV5-1|TRBJ2-3|.
TGCGCCAGCAGCTCCTCTACTAGCACAGATACGCAGTATTTT
CASSSSTSTDTQYF
>TRBV7-9|TRBJ2-3|.
TGTGCCAGCAGCCTATCGGATACGCAGTATTTT
CASSLSDTQYF
>TRBV6-4|TRBJ2-2|.
TGTGCCAGCAGTGACCTAATACTTTTCTCCGGGACCAGGAGGGGGGAGCTGTTTTTT
CASSDLILFSGTRRGELFF
>TRBV5-1|TRBJ2-6|TRBD1
TGCGCCAGCAGCTGGGACAGGATCTCTGGGGCCAACGTCCTGACTTTC
CASSWDRISGANVLTF
>TRBV29-1|TRBJ1-2|.
TGCAGCGTTGACCCTGACGGGGGGAACTATGGCTACACCTTC
CSVDPDGGNYGYTF
>TRBV7-2|TRBJ1-3|.
TGTGCCAGCAGCTTAGGTTCCGGGGCTGGAAACACCATATATTTT
CASSLGSGAGNTIYF
>TRBV14|TRBJ1-3|.
TGTGCCAGCAGCCAGGGAGCCGGAAACACCATATATTTT
CASSQGAGNTIYF
>TRBV27|TRBJ1-1|TRBD1
TGTGCCAGCAGCCTACAGGGGGCTACGTACACTGAAGCTTTCTTT
CASSLQGATYTEAFF
>TRBV14|TRBJ1-5|.
TGTGCCAGCAGTCGTGGGGGGGTGGATCAGCCCCAGCATTTT
CASSRGGVDQPQHF